A selection of T cell receptor beta chains follows, all from one sample in a study of TIL therapy for anti-PD-1-resistant metastatic lung cancer. Some clones are missing from TCRdb's copy, which holds only in-frame ones; the method was immunoSEQ multiplex PCR. The sample consists of some 46,000 clones, around 79% of them appearing once. The source was blood, collected at baseline. Receptors were obtained from an older man with non-small cell lung cancer. Each CDR3 is given with its conserved first and last residue. The D gene is left open where the match is weak. The listing skips clone size in some rows; elsewhere it reads once, few, many or a size class.

DNA	CDR3	V	D	size	J
TGTGCCAGCAGCGTAGTATACACCGGGGAGCTGTTTTTT	CASSVVYTGELFF	TRBV9	-	-	TRBJ2-2
TGTGCCAGCAGCTTAGAGGTTACGGGAGGATACGAGCAGTACTTC	CASSLEVTGGYEQYF	TRBV7-6	TRBD2	-	TRBJ2-7
TGTGCCAGCAGTTCCGACGGACGATCCCAAGAGACCCAGTACTTC	CASSSDGRSQETQYF	TRBV7-9	-	-	TRBJ2-5
TGTGCCAGCAGTAAAATCGGGACAAGCTACGAGCAGTACTTC	CASSKIGTSYEQYF	TRBV6-5	-	-	TRBJ2-7
TGTGCCAGCAGTTTATCCGAGTTCTACAATGAGCAGTTCTTC	CASSLSEFYNEQFF	TRBV27	-	-	TRBJ2-1
TGTGCCAGCTCCCCAACAGATAGCAATCAGCCCCAGCATTTT	CASSPTDSNQPQHF	TRBV18	-	-	TRBJ1-5
TGTGCCATCAGTGAGTCGAACGGGGGAAATTCACCCCTCCACTTT	CAISESNGGNSPLHF	TRBV10-3	-	-	TRBJ1-6
TGTGCCAGCAGCCTCACAGTTACGTCGCGTGAAGCTTTCTTT	CASSLTVTSREAFF	TRBV7-8	-	few	TRBJ1-1
TGTGCCAGCAGCTCAGGTCGGGACACTGAAAAACTGTTTTTT	CASSSGRDTEKLFF	TRBV5-6	-	-	TRBJ1-4
TGTGCCAGCAGCGTGACCGACAGTCAGGGCGAGCAGTACTTC	CASSVTDSQGEQYF	TRBV9	-	-	TRBJ2-7
TGTGCCAGCAGTGATTCCGGTCGGGGCCGAAACTCCTACGAGCAGTACTTC	CASSDSGRGRNSYEQYF	TRBV25-1	-	-	TRBJ2-7
TGTGCCAGCAGTCCGAGAGGAACTAGCACAGATACGCAGTATTTT	CASSPRGTSTDTQYF	TRBV6-6	-	-	TRBJ2-3
TGTGCCAGCAGTCCAGGTGGTGGCAATCAGCCCCAGCATTTT	CASSPGGGNQPQHF	TRBV7-8	-	-	TRBJ1-5
TGTGCCAGCAGCGACGACAGGGGCAATGAAAAACTGTTTTTT	CASSDDRGNEKLFF	TRBV11-1	TRBD1	-	TRBJ1-4
TGTGCCAGCAGTTCCCAGGGTATTGTCCAGGAAAAACTGTTTTTT	CASSSQGIVQEKLFF	TRBV13	-	-	TRBJ1-4
TGTGCCTGGAGCGGTGGTGCGGGGGCCGCGAGGGCAACTAATGAAAAACTGTTTTTT	CAWSGGAGAARATNEKLFF	TRBV30	-	-	TRBJ1-4
TGCGCCAGCAGTCCCGGGACAAAGAACACTGAAGCTTTCTTT	CASSPGTKNTEAFF	TRBV10-1	-	-	TRBJ1-1
TGTGCCAGCAGCTTAGGTCGAGAGACCCAGTACTTC	CASSLGRETQYF	TRBV7-9	-	-	TRBJ2-5
TGTGCCAGCGCCTCATCCACAGGGGTGCGCTCACCCCTCCACTTT	CASASSTGVRSPLHF	TRBV6-6	TRBD1	-	TRBJ1-6
TGTGCCACCAGCAGAGACAGGGGGCAGGGAGATACGCAGTATTTT	CATSRDRGQGDTQYF	TRBV15	TRBD1	-	TRBJ2-3
TGTGCCAGCAGCCCGGGATCCGGGACTAGCGGGAGAAATGAGCAGTTCTTC	CASSPGSGTSGRNEQFF	TRBV5-4	TRBD2	-	TRBJ2-1
TGTGCCAGTCGGGACAGTCTGAACTATGGCTACACCTTC	CASRDSLNYGYTF	TRBV6-6	TRBD1	-	TRBJ1-2
TGTGCCAGTAGTCGGACTGATGTCTCCTACGAGCAGTACTTC	CASSRTDVSYEQYF	TRBV19	-	-	TRBJ2-7
TGCGCCAGCAGCTTTTCGGGAAACACCGGGGAGCTGTTTTTT	CASSFSGNTGELFF	TRBV5-1	-	once	TRBJ2-2
TGCGCCAGCAGCCCTAATCCTGACAGGGACCGGGGGTCCTACAATGAGCAGTTCTTC	CASSPNPDRDRGSYNEQFF	TRBV4-1	-	-	TRBJ2-1
TGTGCCAGCAGCTTGAAGGTACTAGGCCTCGGGATCGACAATGAGCAGTTCTTC	CASSLKVLGLGIDNEQFF	TRBV5-5	-	-	TRBJ2-1
TGTGCCAGAAGCCTCCCCGATGGACAGGGACCGAACTCTGGAAACACCATATATTTT	CARSLPDGQGPNSGNTIYF	TRBV5-3	TRBD1	-	TRBJ1-3
TGTGCCATCAGTGAACTGCCGACTAACTATGGCTACACCTTC	CAISELPTNYGYTF	TRBV6-5	-	-	TRBJ1-2
TGTGCCAGCAGTTACTCGTCGCGGGGTAGCACAGATACGCAGTATTTT	CASSYSSRGSTDTQYF	TRBV6-5	-	-	TRBJ2-3
TGTGCCAGCAGCTTCCGGACTAATGAAAAACTGTTTTTT	CASSFRTNEKLFF	TRBV7-9	-	-	TRBJ1-4
TGTGCCAGCAGCTACCGACTAGCGGGAGTCACAGATACGCAGTATTTT	CASSYRLAGVTDTQYF	TRBV5-4	TRBD2	-	TRBJ2-3
TGTGCCGGAATACAGGGTGAAGACCTATCCTACAATGAGCAGTTCTTC	CAGIQGEDLSYNEQFF	TRBV7-9	-	few	TRBJ2-1
TGTGCCAGCAGCTTAGACGCGCTTCGAGAGCAGTTCTTC	CASSLDALREQFF	TRBV11-2	-	few	TRBJ2-1
TGTGCCAGCTCACCCCCCGACAGGGTTTCCTACGAGCAGTACTTC	CASSPPDRVSYEQYF	TRBV18	TRBD1	few	TRBJ2-7
TGCAGCGCCCGGACCGGGACAGGGGGCGCGCAGGAAAAACTGTTTTTT	CSARTGTGGAQEKLFF	TRBV29-1	TRBD1	-	TRBJ1-4
TGTGCCAGCAGTTCGACAGGCTCCAGCTATGGCTACACCTTC	CASSSTGSSYGYTF	TRBV27	-	few	TRBJ1-2
TGCGCCAGCAGCTTGGAAGGTTCCAGGGTGGGAGAGACCCAGTACTTC	CASSLEGSRVGETQYF	TRBV5-1	-	-	TRBJ2-5
TGTGCCAGCAGCTCGGGACAGGTTAATGATGAAAAACTGTTTTTT	CASSSGQVNDEKLFF	TRBV11-2	TRBD1	-	TRBJ1-4
TGTGCCAGCAGCGAGACCACGGGGGCCGCTGTCACTGAAGCTTTCTTT	CASSETTGAAVTEAFF	TRBV9	-	-	TRBJ1-1
TGTGCCAGCAGCCAAAAACCGGGACTAGCGGAAGAGACCCAGTACTTC	CASSQKPGLAEETQYF	TRBV4-2	TRBD2	-	TRBJ2-5
TGTGCCAGCAGCTTAAGGGCTAGCGGGAGAAGGGGTTCCTACGAGCAGTACTTC	CASSLRASGRRGSYEQYF	TRBV7-9	TRBD2	-	TRBJ2-7
TGTGCCAGCAGCTTTCCGCTAGGGGGCTTCCAAGAGACCCAGTACTTC	CASSFPLGGFQETQYF	TRBV5-4	TRBD1	-	TRBJ2-5
TGTGCCAGCAGCTTCCCAACAGGTCCGATGAACACTGAAGCTTTCTTT	CASSFPTGPMNTEAFF	TRBV7-9	-	-	TRBJ1-1
TGCAGCGTTCCCGGAGTGAATGAGCAGTTCTTC	CSVPGVNEQFF	TRBV29-1	-	-	TRBJ2-1
TGTGCCAGCAGTCTCGGGGGCGCGAGGCACGAGCAGTACTTC	CASSLGGARHEQYF	TRBV27	-	-	TRBJ2-7
TGTGCCAGCAGTCCCTGGACAGGGGAGACTCATGGCTACACCTTC	CASSPWTGETHGYTF	TRBV27	TRBD1	once	TRBJ1-2
TGTGCCAGCAGCTTAGACGGGACAGGGGGGTCACAATTCTACGAGCAGTACTTC	CASSLDGTGGSQFYEQYF	TRBV7-6	TRBD1	-	TRBJ2-7